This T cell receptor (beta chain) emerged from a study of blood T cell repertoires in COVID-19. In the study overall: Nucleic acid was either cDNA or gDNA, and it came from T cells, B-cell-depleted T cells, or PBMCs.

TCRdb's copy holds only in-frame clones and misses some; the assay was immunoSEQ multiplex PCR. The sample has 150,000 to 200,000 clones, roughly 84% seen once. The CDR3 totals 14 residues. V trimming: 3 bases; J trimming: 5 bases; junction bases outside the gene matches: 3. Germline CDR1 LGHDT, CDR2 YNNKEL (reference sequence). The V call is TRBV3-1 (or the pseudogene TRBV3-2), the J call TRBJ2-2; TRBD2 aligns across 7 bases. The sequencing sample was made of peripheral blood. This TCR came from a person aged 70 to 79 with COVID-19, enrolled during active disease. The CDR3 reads CASSQTSRTGELFF. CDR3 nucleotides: TGTGCCAGCAGCCAGACTAGCCGGACCGGGGAGCTGTTTTTT.